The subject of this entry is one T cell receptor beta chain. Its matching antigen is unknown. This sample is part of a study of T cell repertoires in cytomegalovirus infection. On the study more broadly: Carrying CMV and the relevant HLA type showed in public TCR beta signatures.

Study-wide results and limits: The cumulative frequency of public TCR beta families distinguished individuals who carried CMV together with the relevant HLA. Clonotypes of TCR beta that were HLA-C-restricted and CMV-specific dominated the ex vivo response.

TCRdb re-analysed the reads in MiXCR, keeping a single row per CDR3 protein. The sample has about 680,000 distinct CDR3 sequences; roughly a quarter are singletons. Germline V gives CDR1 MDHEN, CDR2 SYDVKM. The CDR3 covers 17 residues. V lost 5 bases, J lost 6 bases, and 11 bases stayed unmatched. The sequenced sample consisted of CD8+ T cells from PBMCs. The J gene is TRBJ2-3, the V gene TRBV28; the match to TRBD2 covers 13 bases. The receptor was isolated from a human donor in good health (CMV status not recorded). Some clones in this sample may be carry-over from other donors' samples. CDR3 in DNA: TGTGCCAGCAGTCCGCGGACTAGCGGGGGCCACGGTGATACGCAGTATTTT. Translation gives CASSPRTSGGHGDTQYF.